This paragraph covers one TCR beta chain sequence. Reverse transcription of about 0.5 to 1 ug RNA used random hexamers. TCRdb recomputed calls from the immunoSEQ multiplex PCR reads with MiXCR, one row per CDR3 protein. The sample includes 110,000 to 150,000 distinct CDR3 sequences, roughly 94% of them seen just once. The sample is drawn from a study of CD8 T cells in Susac syndrome. This CDR3 spans 13 amino acids. Germline CDR1 and CDR2: MNHNS and SASEGT. Trimming stripped 0 bases from V and 2 bases from J, with 5 bases between. This rearrangement joins TRBV6-1 to TRBJ2-7; D unresolved. Source material: CD8+ T cells from PBMCs. This receptor was obtained from a human donor in good health. CDR3 loop: CASSEAWTYEQYF. The DNA of the CDR3 is TGTGCCAGCAGTGAAGCTTGGACCTACGAGCAGTACTTC.